One and the same sample provided the 18 T cell receptor beta chains below, sequenced in a study of blood T cell repertoires in COVID-19. TCRdb's copy holds only in-frame clones and misses some; the assay was immunoSEQ multiplex PCR. The table lists tens of thousands of clones, roughly 79% of them singletons. The sequenced sample consisted of peripheral blood. These TCRs come from a man aged 80 or over with acute or convalescent COVID-19.

The rearrangement uses TRBV5-1 and TRBJ2-7; D not resolved. Trimming shortened V by 4 bases and J by 3 bases, and 5 bases separated the two germline ends. From germline, CDR1 is SGHRS and CDR2 YFSETQ. This CDR3 comprises 11 residues. Here the CDR3 DNA reads TGCGCCAGCAGCACAAACTACGAGCAGTACTTC. It specifies CASSTNYEQYF.

The chain joins TRBV10-1 to TRBJ2-7, with D unclear. The CDR3 length is 13 residues. V was clipped by 0 bases and J by 3 bases, with 6 bases between them. CDR1 and CDR2 (germline): WNHNN, SYGVQD (reference sequence). CDR3 bases: TGCGCCAGCAGTGAGTCGAACAGCTACGAGCAGTACTTC. Translated: CASSESNSYEQYF.

The rearrangement uses TRBV6-6 and TRBJ1-2; D is unclear. Looked up from germline, CDR1 is MNHNY and CDR2 is SVGAGI (reference sequence). CDR3 length: 15 amino acids. Trimming pared 0 bases from V and 2 bases from J, leaving 10 bases between. The CDR3 region has the DNA TGTGCCAGCAGTTACTCGACACCGACCAACTATGGCTACACCTTC. Encoded protein: CASSYSTPTNYGYTF.

The V call is TRBV7-2, the J call TRBJ2-7; 10 nucleotides line up with TRBD1. The trim removed 4 bases at V and 5 bases at J, leaving 11 bases unmatched. The V gene's germline CDR1 is SGHTA and CDR2 FQGNSA. The CDR3 totals 16 residues. The CDR3: CASSSRGGTGVNEQYF. The CDR3 bases are TGTGCCAGCAGCTCACGGGGGGGGACAGGGGTGAACGAGCAGTACTTC.

The rearrangement links TRBV2 to TRBJ1-5; a possible D gene is TRBD1 (6 bases). CDR3 length: 13 amino acids. V was trimmed by 6 bases and J by 1 base, leaving 7 bases between them. In germline, CDR1 is SNHLY, CDR2 FYNNEI. CDR3 amino acids: CASRGQSNQPQHF. The DNA of the CDR3 is TGTGCCAGCAGAGGACAGAGCAATCAGCCCCAGCATTTT.

The chain combines TRBV5-1 with TRBJ2-7; TRBD1 matches at 7 bases. Looked up from germline, CDR1 is SGHRS and CDR2 is YFSETQ. Trimming at V came to 4 bases and at J to 2 bases, leaving 6 bases not matched to a gene. The CDR3 extends over 14 amino acids. The CDR3 is CASSIRQGPYEQYF. The CDR3 DNA reads TGCGCCAGCAGCATACGACAGGGACCCTACGAGCAGTACTTC.

This rearrangement joins TRBV3-1 (or the pseudogene TRBV3-2) to TRBJ2-3, with 8 bases aligning to TRBD2. Germline trimming cut 3 bases from V and 10 bases from J; bases unmatched to any gene: 3. Germline V gene sequence: CDR1 LGHDT, CDR2 YNNKEL (reference sequence). The CDR3 has 12 amino acids. CDR3 sequence: CASSQTSAAQYF. The CDR3 nucleotides are TGTGCCAGCAGCCAGACTAGCGCGGCGCAGTATTTT.

The chain employs TRBV11-2 and TRBJ2-7, with 9 nucleotides matching TRBD2. The CDR3 length is 16 residues. Germline CDR1 is SGHAT and CDR2 is FQNNGV. Unmatched junction bases numbered 9, after V lost 1 base and J lost 5 bases. The CDR3 sequence: CASSLAPPRLADEQYF. CDR3 DNA: TGTGCCAGCAGCTTAGCACCTCCCAGACTAGCGGACGAGCAGTACTTC.

This clone was picked up one time. The chain recombines TRBV9 with TRBJ2-3, with 7 bases lining up with TRBD1. The germline V gene has CDR1 SGDLS and CDR2 YYNGEE. The CDR3 consists of 15 residues. V shed 0 bases and J 7 bases; nucleotides not matched to a gene: 8. CDR3 sequence (DNA): TGTGCCAGCAGCGTAGTCGCGGCCAGGGGGAATACGCAGTATTTT. Amino acids: CASSVVAARGNTQYF.

This clone was seen once. V usage is TRBV6-5 and J usage is TRBJ1-2, with TRBD1 as a possible D gene (5 bases). From germline, CDR1 is MNHEY and CDR2 SVGAGI. CDR3 length: 13 residues. Trimming removed 5 bases at V and 4 bases at J, with 11 bases between. CDR3: CASSKQGGYGYTF. CDR3 DNA sequence: TGTGCCAGCAGTAAGCAGGGTGGCTATGGCTACACCTTC.

The rearrangement uses TRBV4-1 and TRBJ1-4; D remains unclear. This CDR3 is 14 amino acids long. Germline loops: CDR1 MGHRA, CDR2 YSYEKL. Between the trimmed V and J ends, which lost 5 bases and 5 bases, there was a span of 12 bases. CDR3 protein: CASSYPGRNEKLFF. The CDR3 nucleotides read TGCGCCAGCAGCTACCCGGGGAGGAATGAAAAACTGTTTTTT.

The genes are TRBV6-6 and TRBJ1-1; a possible D gene is TRBD1 (6 bases). There are 18 residues in the CDR3. Trimming took 5 bases from V and 0 from J, leaving 22 bases between them. The germline CDR1 and CDR2 sequences are MNHNY and SVGAGI (reference sequence). This chain's CDR3 is CASSRSMGAYVMNTEAFF. CDR3 DNA sequence: TGTGCCAGCAGTCGATCTATGGGGGCGTATGTCATGAACACTGAAGCTTTCTTT.

The table lists this clone with a few counts. The rearrangement links TRBV2 to TRBJ2-6; no clear D gene. This CDR3 is built from 15 residues. Trimming took off 6 bases at V and 0 bases at J, with 9 bases between the two ends. Germline-derived CDR1 and CDR2 are SNHLY and FYNNEI. The CDR3 DNA reads as TGTGCCAGCAGGCAAACAGACTCTGGGGCCAACGTCCTGACTTTC. Translated: CASRQTDSGANVLTF.

This chain joins TRBV29-1 and TRBJ1-4; D unresolved. CDR1 is SQVTM, CDR2 ANQGSEA, per germline. The CDR3 is made up of 15 amino acids. V lost 5 bases to trimming and J lost 7 bases, with 20 bases between them. The CDR3 sequence is CSVSHKALRGEKLFF. The CDR3 DNA is TGCAGCGTTAGTCATAAAGCACTTCGAGGTGAAAAACTGTTTTTT.

The gene calls are TRBV5-1 and TRBJ2-5, with 7 nucleotides matching TRBD1. Germline lookup yields CDR1 SGHRS and CDR2 YFSETQ. Trimming at V came to 6 bases and at J to 1 base, leaving 6 bases not matched to a gene. The CDR3 has 14 amino acids. The DNA of the CDR3 is TGCGCCAGCAACAAACAGGGGACCCAAGAGACCCAGTACTTC. This gives the protein CASNKQGTQETQYF. The entire variable domain, with the rest obtained from reference TRBV5-1 and TRBJ2-5, is as follows: KAGVTQTPRYLIKTRGQQVTLSCSPISGHRSVSWYQQTPGQGLQFLFEYFSETQRNKGNFPGRFSGRQFSNSRSEMNVSTLELGDSALYLCASNKQGTQETQYFGPGTRLLVL.

The chain links TRBV3-1 (or the pseudogene TRBV3-2) to TRBJ1-1; possibly TRBD1 for D (5 bases). This CDR3 spans 17 amino acids. V was clipped by 4 bases and J by 0 bases, with 18 bases between them. Germline-derived CDR1 and CDR2 are LGHDT and YNNKEL (reference sequence). The CDR3 region has the DNA TGTGCCAGCAGCCCAGAGGGCGGGGGTTTCATGAACACTGAAGCTTTCTTT. Protein product: CASSPEGGGFMNTEAFF.

The rearrangement uses TRBV9 and TRBJ1-6; no firm D call. The V end lost 0 bases, the J end lost 7 bases, and 5 bases lay between the germline ends. The CDR3 totals 13 residues. CDR1 SGDLS and CDR2 YYNGEE come from the germline V gene. CDR3 DNA sequence: TGTGCCAGCAGCGTAGGAGCCAATTCACCCCTCCACTTT. It codes for CASSVGANSPLHF.

This chain links TRBV5-1 with TRBJ2-7, with D perhaps matching TRBD2 (5 bases). Germline CDR1 SGHRS, CDR2 YFSETQ. This CDR3 has 16 residues. V was pared by 4 bases and J by 0 bases, with 17 bases between. The CDR3 region has the DNA TGCGCCAGCAGCGCCGGAGGAGGAAGAAGCTCCTACGAGCAGTACTTC. Protein: CASSAGGGRSSYEQYF.